This T cell receptor beta chain was captured in a study of T-cell reconstitution after alpha-beta-depleted transplantation in children. To note about this clonotype: Its antigen is currently unknown. One junction end disagrees with the germline gene, perhaps due to a read error.

Looked up from germline, CDR1 is SGHTA and CDR2 is FQGNSA. The CDR3 runs to 13 residues. Study results and caveats: T cells produced anew were the main source of T-cell counts and diversity one year after transplant. In some patients, recipient T cells and intrathymic progenitors surviving conditioning explained high day-60 diversity. Reports say that about two months after transplant, the alpha-beta T cells came out of several hundred graft clones that had expanded.

The authors prepared the TCRbeta library with unique molecular identifiers. TCRdb ran MiXCR on the PCR reads and lists one entry per CDR3 protein. Of some 140,000 distinct CDR3 sequences in the sample, about 9.6% were seen once. The sample was PBMCs, mostly from graft donor cells, taken 180 days after TCRalphabeta/CD19-depleted stem cell transplant. The chain employs TRBV7-2 and TRBJ2-3, with a possible D match to TRBD2 (5 bases). The sequence was collected from a girl less than two years old who had a stem cell transplant for combined immunodeficiency, so the T cells may come from the graft donor. The CDR3 sequence is CASSSGSTATQYF. CDR3 nucleotides: TGTGCCAGCAGTTCGGGGTCTACAGCTACGCAGTATTTT.